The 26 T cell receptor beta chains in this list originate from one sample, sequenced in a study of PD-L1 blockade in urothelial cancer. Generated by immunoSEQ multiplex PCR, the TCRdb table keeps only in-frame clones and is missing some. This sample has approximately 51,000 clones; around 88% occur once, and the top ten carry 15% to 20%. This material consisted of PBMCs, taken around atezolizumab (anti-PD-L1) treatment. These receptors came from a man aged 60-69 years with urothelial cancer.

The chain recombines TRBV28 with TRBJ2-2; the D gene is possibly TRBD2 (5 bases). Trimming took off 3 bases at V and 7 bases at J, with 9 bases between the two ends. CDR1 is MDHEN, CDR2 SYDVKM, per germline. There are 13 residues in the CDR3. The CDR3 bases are TGTGCCAGCAGTTTGGAGGCGATCGGGGAGCTGTTTTTT. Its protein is CASSLEAIGELFF.

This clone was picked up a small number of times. The CDR3 spells CASSLAEGDTQYF. CDR3 sequence (DNA): TGTGCCAGCAGCTTAGCGGAGGGGGATACGCAGTATTTT. This chain uses TRBV7-2 with TRBJ2-3, with D possibly being TRBD2 (6 bases). V was cut by 0 bases and J by 6 bases, with 7 bases left in between. CDR1 SGHTA and CDR2 FQGNSA come from the germline V gene. This CDR3 is built from 13 residues.

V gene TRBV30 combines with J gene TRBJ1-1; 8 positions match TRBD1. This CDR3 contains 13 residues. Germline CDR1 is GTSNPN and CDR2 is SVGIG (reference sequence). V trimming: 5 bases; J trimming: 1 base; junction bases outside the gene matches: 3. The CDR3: CAWGGTGNTEAFF. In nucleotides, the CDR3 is TGTGCCTGGGGAGGGACAGGGAACACTGAAGCTTTCTTT.

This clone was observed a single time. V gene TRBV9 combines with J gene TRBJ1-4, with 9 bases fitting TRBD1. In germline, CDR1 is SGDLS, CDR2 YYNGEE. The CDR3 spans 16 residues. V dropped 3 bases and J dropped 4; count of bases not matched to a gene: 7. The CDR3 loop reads CASSATGGWGNEKLFF. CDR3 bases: TGTGCCAGCAGCGCTACAGGGGGCTGGGGTAATGAAAAACTGTTTTTT.

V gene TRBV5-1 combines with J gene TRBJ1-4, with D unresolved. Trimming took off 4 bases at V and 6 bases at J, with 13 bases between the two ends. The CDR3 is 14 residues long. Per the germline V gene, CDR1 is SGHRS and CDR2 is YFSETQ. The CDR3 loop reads CASSPTRRDEKLFF. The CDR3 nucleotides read TGCGCCAGCAGCCCGACGAGGCGGGATGAAAAACTGTTTTTT.

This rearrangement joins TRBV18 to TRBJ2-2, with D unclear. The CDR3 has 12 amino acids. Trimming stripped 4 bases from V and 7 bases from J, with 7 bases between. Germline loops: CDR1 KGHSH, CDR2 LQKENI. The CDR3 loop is CASSLSGGELFF. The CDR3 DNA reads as TGTGCCAGCTCACTGTCGGGCGGGGAGCTGTTTTTT. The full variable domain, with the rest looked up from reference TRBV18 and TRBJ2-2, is NAGVMQNPRHLVRRRGQEARLRCSPMKGHSHVYWYRQLPEEGLKFMVYLQKENIIDESGMPKERFSAEFPKEGPSILRIQQVVRGDSAAYFCASSLSGGELFFGEGSRLTVL.

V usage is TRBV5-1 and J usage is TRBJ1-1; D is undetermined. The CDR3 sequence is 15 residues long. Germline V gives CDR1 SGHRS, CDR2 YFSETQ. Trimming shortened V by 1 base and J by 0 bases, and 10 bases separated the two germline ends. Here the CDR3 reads CASSLNGIMNTEAFF. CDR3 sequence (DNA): TGCGCCAGCAGCTTGAACGGGATCATGAACACTGAAGCTTTCTTT.

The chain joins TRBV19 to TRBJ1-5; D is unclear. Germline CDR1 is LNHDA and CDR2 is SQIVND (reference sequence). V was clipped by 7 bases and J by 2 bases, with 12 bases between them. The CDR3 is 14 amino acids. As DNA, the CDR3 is TGTGCCAGTACCCCCTATGTCGGCAATCAGCCCCAGCATTTT. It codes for CASTPYVGNQPQHF.

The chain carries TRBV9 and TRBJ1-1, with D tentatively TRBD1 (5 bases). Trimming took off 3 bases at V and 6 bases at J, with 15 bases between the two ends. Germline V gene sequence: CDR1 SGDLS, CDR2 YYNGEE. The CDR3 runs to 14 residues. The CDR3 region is CASSAVTIGAEAFF. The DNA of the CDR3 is TGTGCCAGCAGCGCAGTAACCATAGGGGCTGAAGCTTTCTTT.

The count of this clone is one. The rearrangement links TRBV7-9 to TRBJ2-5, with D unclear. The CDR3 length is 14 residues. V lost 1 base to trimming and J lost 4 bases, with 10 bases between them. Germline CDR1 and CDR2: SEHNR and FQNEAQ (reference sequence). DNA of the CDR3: TGTGCCAGCAGCTTAGTGCTGGCTGGAGAGACCCAGTACTTC. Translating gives CASSLVLAGETQYF. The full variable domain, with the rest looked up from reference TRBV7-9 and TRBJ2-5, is DTGVSQNPRHKITKRGQNVTFRCDPISEHNRLYWYRQTLGQGPEFLTYFQNEAQLEKSRLLSDRFSAERPKGSFSTLEIQRTEQGDSAMYLCASSLVLAGETQYFGPGTRLLVL.

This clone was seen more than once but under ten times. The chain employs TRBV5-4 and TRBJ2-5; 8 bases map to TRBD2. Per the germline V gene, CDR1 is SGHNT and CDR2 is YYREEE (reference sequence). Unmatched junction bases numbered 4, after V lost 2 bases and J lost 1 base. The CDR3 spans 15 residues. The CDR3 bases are TGTGCCAGCAGCTTAGAGCGGGAGAGCCAAGAGACCCAGTACTTC. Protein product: CASSLERESQETQYF. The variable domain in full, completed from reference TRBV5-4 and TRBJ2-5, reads ETGVTQSPTHLIKTRGQQVTLRCSSQSGHNTVSWYQQALGQGPQFIFQYYREEENGRGNFPPRFSGLQFPNYSSELNVNALELDDSALYLCASSLERESQETQYFGPGTRLLVL.

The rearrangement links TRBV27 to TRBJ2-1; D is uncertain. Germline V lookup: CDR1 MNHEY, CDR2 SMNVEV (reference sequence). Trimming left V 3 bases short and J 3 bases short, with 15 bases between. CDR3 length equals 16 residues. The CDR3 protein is CASSLFVSLYYNEQFF. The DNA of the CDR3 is TGTGCCAGCAGTTTGTTTGTTTCCCTTTACTACAATGAGCAGTTCTTC.

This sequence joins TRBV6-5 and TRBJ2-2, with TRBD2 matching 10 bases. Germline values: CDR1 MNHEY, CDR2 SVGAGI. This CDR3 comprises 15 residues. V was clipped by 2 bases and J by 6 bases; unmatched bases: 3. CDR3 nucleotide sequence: TGTGCCAGCAGTTACGGGACTAGCGTATCCGGGGAGCTGTTTTTT. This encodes CASSYGTSVSGELFF.

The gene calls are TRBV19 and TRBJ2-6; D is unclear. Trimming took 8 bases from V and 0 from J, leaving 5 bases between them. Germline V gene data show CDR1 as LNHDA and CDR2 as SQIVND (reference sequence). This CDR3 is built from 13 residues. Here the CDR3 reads CASAGSGANVLTF. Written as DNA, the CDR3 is TGTGCCAGTGCCGGCTCTGGGGCCAACGTCCTGACTTTC.

The CDR3 DNA is TGTGCCAGCAGTGAAAGGGGCTACGAGCAGTACTTC. As protein: CASSERGYEQYF. The gene calls are TRBV6-1 and TRBJ2-7, with D possibly TRBD1 on 5 matching bases. Germline V CDR1 and CDR2: MNHNS, SASEGT. CDR3 length: 12 amino acids. Trimming removed 2 bases from V and 3 bases from J, with 5 bases in between.

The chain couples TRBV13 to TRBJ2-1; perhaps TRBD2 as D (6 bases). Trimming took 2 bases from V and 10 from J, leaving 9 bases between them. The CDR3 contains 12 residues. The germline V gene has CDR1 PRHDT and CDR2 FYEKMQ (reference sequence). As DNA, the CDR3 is TGTGCCAGCAGCTTATTCGCGGGAGAGCAGTTCTTC. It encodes CASSLFAGEQFF.

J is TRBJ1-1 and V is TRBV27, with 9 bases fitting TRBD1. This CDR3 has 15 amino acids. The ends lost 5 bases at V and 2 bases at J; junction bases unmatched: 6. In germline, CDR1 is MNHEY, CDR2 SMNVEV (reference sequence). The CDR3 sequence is CASSTWTGANTEAFF. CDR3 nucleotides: TGTGCCAGCAGTACATGGACAGGGGCTAACACTGAAGCTTTCTTT.

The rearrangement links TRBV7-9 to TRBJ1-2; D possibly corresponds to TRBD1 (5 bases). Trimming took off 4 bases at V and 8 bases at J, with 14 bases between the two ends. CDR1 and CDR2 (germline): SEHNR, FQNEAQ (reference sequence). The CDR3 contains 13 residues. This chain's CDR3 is CASSSGERAGYTF. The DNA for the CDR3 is TGTGCCAGCAGCTCGGGGGAGCGGGCGGGCTACACCTTC.

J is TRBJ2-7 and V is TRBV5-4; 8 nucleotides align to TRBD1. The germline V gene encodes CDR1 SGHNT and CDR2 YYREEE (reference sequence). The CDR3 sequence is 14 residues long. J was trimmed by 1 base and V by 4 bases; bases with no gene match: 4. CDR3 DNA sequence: TGTGCCAGCAGCGAGGACAGGGTATCCTACGAGCAGTACTTC. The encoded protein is CASSEDRVSYEQYF.

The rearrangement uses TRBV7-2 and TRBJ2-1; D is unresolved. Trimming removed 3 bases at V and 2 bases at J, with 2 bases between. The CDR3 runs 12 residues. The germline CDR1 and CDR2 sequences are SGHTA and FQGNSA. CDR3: CASSFTYNEQFF. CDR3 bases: TGTGCCAGCAGCTTTACCTACAATGAGCAGTTCTTC.

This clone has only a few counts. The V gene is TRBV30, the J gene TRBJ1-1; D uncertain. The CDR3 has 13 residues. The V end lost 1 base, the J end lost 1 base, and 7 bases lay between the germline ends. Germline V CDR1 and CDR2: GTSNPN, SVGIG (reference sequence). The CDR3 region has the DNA TGTGCCTGGAGTGAACAGCAGAACACTGAAGCTTTCTTT. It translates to CAWSEQQNTEAFF.

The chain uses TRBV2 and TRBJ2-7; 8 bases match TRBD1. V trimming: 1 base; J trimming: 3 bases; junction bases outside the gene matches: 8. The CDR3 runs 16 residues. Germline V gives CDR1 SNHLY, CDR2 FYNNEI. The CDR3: CASSEGAPGGGYEQYF. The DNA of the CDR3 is TGTGCCAGCAGTGAAGGGGCTCCAGGGGGCGGCTACGAGCAGTACTTC.

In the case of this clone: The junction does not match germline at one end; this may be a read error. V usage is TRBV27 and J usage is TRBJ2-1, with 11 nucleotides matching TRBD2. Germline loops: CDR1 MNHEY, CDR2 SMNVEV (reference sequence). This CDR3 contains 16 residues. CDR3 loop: CASSLPGLAVPNKQFF. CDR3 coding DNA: TGTGCCAGCAGTCTTCCGGGACTAGCGGTCCCCAATAAGCAGTTCTTC.

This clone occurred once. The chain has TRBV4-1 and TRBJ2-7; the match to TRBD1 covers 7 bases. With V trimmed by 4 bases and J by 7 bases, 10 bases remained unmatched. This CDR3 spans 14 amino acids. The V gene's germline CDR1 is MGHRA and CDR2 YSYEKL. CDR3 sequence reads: CASSRTGTPLEQYF. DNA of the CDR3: TGCGCCAGCAGCCGGACAGGAACCCCTTTGGAGCAGTACTTC.

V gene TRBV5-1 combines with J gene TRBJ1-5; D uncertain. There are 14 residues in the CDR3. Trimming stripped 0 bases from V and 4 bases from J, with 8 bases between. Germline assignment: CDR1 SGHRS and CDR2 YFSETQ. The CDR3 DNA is TGCGCCAGCAGCTTGGGGTGGGAGAATCAGCCCCAGCATTTT. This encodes CASSLGWENQPQHF.

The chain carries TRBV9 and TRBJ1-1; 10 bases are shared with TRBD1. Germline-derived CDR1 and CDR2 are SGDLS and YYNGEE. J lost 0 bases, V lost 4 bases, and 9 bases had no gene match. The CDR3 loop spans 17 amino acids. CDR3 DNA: TGTGCCAGCAGCAGGCGACAGGGGGCGAAGATGAACACTGAAGCTTTCTTT. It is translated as CASSRRQGAKMNTEAFF.